This T cell receptor (beta chain) is from a study of cytomegalovirus exposure and HLA in healthy donors (dated by TCRdb to about 2017). Study-level background: An earlier analysis of about 560 of the donors reported 276 Gb of sequence data and 117 million unique TCR beta sequences obtained from about 180 million T cells. About 300 gigabases of sequencing data and tens of millions of unique TCR sequences made up an early release that covered nearly 650 HLA-typed donors. The genetic ancestry cluster associated with self-reported Caucasian donors included about four fifths of the approximately 430 genotyped donors. The study aimed to test whether signatures of past pathogen exposure could be identified by cataloging public T cell receptors. The study used immunosequencing to profile the T cell repertoires of several hundred subjects and linked those repertoires to cytomegalovirus serostatus. Along with the approximately 700-subject first cohort, a separate validation cohort of some 130 different subjects was used. To predict cytomegalovirus infection status, the study brought together high-throughput TCR immunosequencing, statistical association of individual TCRs with disease status, and machine learning. To study patterns of TCR occurrence, a later analysis re-analyzed previously published TCR beta repertoires from 700 or so donors and added high-resolution HLA genotyping. Rather than drawing on any new phenotypic data, the later analysis identified candidate immune exposures from TCR beta sequences and the way those sequences occurred across donors. An earlier analysis of several hundred of the donors applied high-throughput TCR beta sequencing to assess whether each TCR beta V gene segment acted as functional or pseudogenic. Donor age, sex, ethnicity and CMV serostatus were collected together with the repertoire data. A later genetic analysis used genome-wide SNP genotypes for about 60% of the roughly 700 donors, treating that subset as a discovery cohort. Every discovery cohort repertoire had been produced on one sequencing platform. HLA typing included class I and class II loci at four-digit resolution. The number of typed donors differed by locus: roughly 620-630 for A, B, C, DRB1 and DQB1; approximately 520 for DQA1; some 590 for DPA1; and 450 to 480 for DPB1. About five DR-DQ haplotypes were handled as single units for association and clustering because linkage in the cohort was strong. Among around 400 genotyped donors of the cohort, an average of around 250,000 unique TCR beta nucleotide sequences was sequenced per donor, of which about 20% were non-productive. The paper as a whole reports these results and caveats: In a later genetic analysis, a missense DCLRE1C variant was associated with V-gene and J-gene trimming of TCR beta chains, and the association was replicated in an independent cohort. The cohort was sequenced for TCR beta chains only, and without alpha or paired-chain data the features that could be detected were limited. In a later analysis, HLA-associated TCR beta chains showed more clonal expansion and lower generation probabilities than non-associated chains that were equally common. A later analysis reported that several top co-occurrence clusters appeared linked to parvovirus B19, influenza, CMV and Epstein-Barr virus. Roughly uniform sequencing depth across donors was assumed in presence/absence analyses, although this assumption may not hold. The sequencing pipeline was judged likely to have produced a cluster of highly shared sequence variants as a technical artifact. A further reported finding was that TCR beta sequences accurately predicted the HLA-A and HLA-B alleles for most subjects in the first cohort. Immune exposure information for the cohort was limited to CMV serostatus. About 17 rarely observed V segments, including chromosome 9 orphons, were excluded from the earlier analysis of a few hundred of the donors because counts were too low. At a false discovery rate of 0.05, a later analysis linked 16,951 TCR beta sequences to specific HLA alleles. According to a later genetic analysis, donors in an Asian-associated ancestry cluster had fewer N-insertions in productive TCRs than the approximately 710-donor mean. Because HLA typing was missing for some donors at each locus, association tests included only the typed subset. Assigning TCR associations to individual alleles was difficult when HLA alleles, especially DR and DQ, strongly co-occurred. An earlier analysis of 587 of the donors showed that most TCR beta V segments appeared in productive rearrangements either about 90% or about 30% of the time, which broadly matched IMGT annotations. A later analysis found that most CMV-associated TCR beta chains appeared HLA-restricted, with HLA associations seemingly driven largely by CMV exposure. Correlated functional status among segregating V segments might reflect linkage disequilibrium, but an unknown experimental factor could not be ruled out. A later analysis found that TCR association rates varied across HLA loci, with DRB1 alleles showing the most associated TCRs and HLA-C alleles the fewest. Most TCR sequences were seen in very few donors, while some public TCRs were found in many individuals. The classifier was reported to diagnose cytomegalovirus status with high specificity and sensitivity in both the original cohort and the validation cohort. Three of the identified cytomegalovirus-associated TCR beta chains were confirmed in vitro to be specific for cytomegalovirus antigens. In the study, about 150 TCR beta chains were listed as associated with cytomegalovirus. It was suggested by the authors that the approach could potentially be generalized to other disease states and immunological phenotypes.

Details on this clone: The antigen it binds to is not known. Base qualities are not recorded, but no much larger clone differs from it by a single base.

The method behind the library was the immunoSEQ multiplex PCR assay. For the multiplex PCR, a mixture combining 60 forward primers for TCR Vbeta segments and 13 reverse primers for TCR Jbeta segments was used. The CDR3 region of rearranged TCR beta genes was amplified from genomic DNA with a multiplex PCR assay. The Illumina HiSeq System was used to sequence the amplified TCR beta libraries as 87-base-pair reads. The study's processing was this. In a later analysis, some 80 million unique TCR beta chains were counted across the 650 to 700 repertoires, and roughly 10 million of these chains were shared by at least two donors. Raw reads were error-corrected and collapsed into unique sequences by a nearest-neighbor algorithm in which closely related sequences were merged to remove PCR and sequencing errors. CDR3 sequences were aligned to IMGT reference sequences to assign V, D and J gene segments. For a sequence to be retained, a match of at least six nucleotides was required to both a V gene segment and a J gene segment. Rearrangements were called productive when the CDR3 lacked stop codons and stayed in frame with V and J; all others were non-productive. Following IMGT convention, CDR3 was defined as the stretch from the second conserved V-encoded cysteine up to the conserved J-encoded phenylalanine. The earlier analysis of 587 of the donors excluded sequences that lacked an unambiguous match to a single V gene segment. In an earlier analysis of a few hundred of the donors, a V segment was called functional when productive rearrangements were above 56.7%, and segregating when the standard deviation between donors exceeded 5%. A statistical classification framework was developed to diagnose cytomegalovirus status using the catalog of TCR beta chain sequences. In a later analysis, TCR nucleotide sequences were compared against IMGT/GENE-DB human TR gene sequences so that V and J genes could be assigned. A later analysis assigned CDR3 sequences and most-parsimonious VDJ recombination scenarios with the TCRdist pipeline. In a later analysis, each TCR beta chain was defined by its CDR3 amino acid sequence together with its V-gene family, and reads without a unique V-gene family were excluded. A later analysis removed 500 to 650 highly shared, low-generation-probability nucleotide sequences to deal with suspected cross-contamination and a sequencing artifact. A later analysis calculated a clonal expansion index for each public chain from normalized within-repertoire ranks of inferred template counts. A later analysis computed generation probabilities with a VDJ recombination model fitted to out-of-frame rearrangements, and checked the results against IGoR. A later analysis scored TCR-TCR, TCR-HLA and TCR-CMV co-occurrence with hypergeometric tests, applying a repertoire-size bias correction to TCR pairs. In a later analysis, false discovery rates were estimated by permuting HLA or CMV assignments 20 times. In a later analysis, co-occurring TCRs were grouped using DBSCAN, and TCRdist sequence similarity was added for clustering within HLA-allele-positive subsets. Repertoires with fewer than 30,000 or more than 120,000 public chains, plus five repertoires with anomalous nucleotide sharing, were excluded from co-occurrence clustering. Entries here come from immuneACCESS through TCRdb and include only in-frame sequences with V and J called. Some clones fail to appear in such tables; in the studies checked, an unresolved V gene covers under half of the shortfall, and the cause of the remainder is unknown. V, J and clone size were drawn from that table, and D and trimming were deduced from the DNA. The sample yields 150,000 or so clones; about 77% were counted once. The biggest ten clones account for roughly 10% of the sample.

The cohort consisted of 600 or so healthy bone marrow donors. At the time of sampling, all cohort members were nominally healthy, though unrecorded immune exposures were likely present. The donor tested CMV seropositive, placing the donor among the 250 to 350 seropositive members of the cohort. Every donor gave a peripheral blood sample, and the peripheral blood mononuclear cells from that sample were used for TCR beta sequencing. The Qiagen DNeasy Blood Extraction Kit was used to extract genomic DNA from the blood cell samples. The source of this sequence is a man between 18 and 29 years old in good health and CMV-seropositive. The sequencing input was PBMCs.

The nucleotide sequence reads TGTGCCAGCAGCTTAGATTCGCAGGGGGCCGGGGATACGCAGTATTTT. This codes for CASSLDSQGAGDTQYF. The chain links TRBV7-9 with TRBJ2-3, with TRBD1 matching 8 junction bases. The CDR3, from cysteine to phenylalanine, totals 16 residues. Only the CDR3 region is kept as DNA, spanning 48 bases read in frame from base 1. CDR1 and CDR2 were assigned from the germline V gene (reference sequence) as SEHNR and FQNEAQ. V is pruned by 1 base and J by 6 bases, leaving 9 bases of the junction without a gene match.